These 14 T cell receptor beta chains were all obtained from the same sample, sequenced in a study of T-cell memory formation after mild COVID-19. TCRdb reprocessed the 5' RACE reads with MiXCR, giving one entry per CDR3 protein. The sample shows approximately 65,000 distinct CDR3 sequences, over 15% of them seen only once. The material sequenced was PBMCs or a T cell subset sorted from them (not recorded which). The receptors were sampled from an adult woman who had mild COVID-19 (a few samples of this study predate the infection). Cell type and time point are not known.

This clonotype was counted between two and nine times. The CDR3 spells CASSIGSNYGYTF. CDR3 bases: TGTGCCAGTAGTATCGGCAGCAACTATGGCTACACCTTC. V gene TRBV19 combines with J gene TRBJ1-2, with no clear D. The CDR3 is 13 amino acids. Trimming removed 3 bases at V and 2 bases at J, with 7 bases between. Germline CDR1 is LNHDA and CDR2 is SQIVND (reference sequence).

This clonotype was found a few times. The CDR3 DNA reads TGCGCCAGCAGCCGACGACAGGATCCGAACACTGAAGCTTTCTTT. Its protein is CASSRRQDPNTEAFF. The genes are TRBV4-1 and TRBJ1-1; D might be TRBD1 (6 bases). Germline assignment: CDR1 MGHRA and CDR2 YSYEKL. V lost 4 bases and J 1 base, leaving 13 bases between the germline ends. The CDR3 is 15 residues long.

This chain links TRBV7-9 with TRBJ2-1, with 7 bases matching TRBD1. The germline CDR1 and CDR2 sequences are SEHNR and FQNEAQ (reference sequence). This CDR3 spans 16 amino acids. V dropped 5 bases and J dropped 2; count of bases not matched to a gene: 9. The CDR3 here is CASSPAGTATYNEQFF. In nucleotides, the CDR3 is TGTGCCAGCAGCCCCGCCGGGACAGCTACCTACAATGAGCAGTTCTTC.

This clonotype was counted only a few times. The chain couples TRBV11-3 to TRBJ2-5; perhaps TRBD1 as D (6 bases). The germline V gene encodes CDR1 SGHNT and CDR2 YENEEA. Trimming shortened V by 5 bases and J by 5 bases, and 12 bases separated the two germline ends. The CDR3 is 13 residues long. The CDR3 region has the DNA TGTGCCAGCAGCGGCAGGGGATCTGAGACCCAGTACTTC. This encodes CASSGRGSETQYF.

The rearrangement links TRBV4-1 to TRBJ2-7; TRBD1 or TRBD2 may be the D gene (7 bases each). The ends were cut back, 0 bases at V and 3 bases at J, with 12 bases in the middle. This CDR3 contains 15 residues. Germline V gene data show CDR1 as MGHRA and CDR2 as YSYEKL. As DNA, the CDR3 is TGCGCCAGCAGCCAAGATCCAGGGGGGGACTACGAGCAGTACTTC. This sequence encodes CASSQDPGGDYEQYF.

The CDR3: CASSVGGDTQYF. The CDR3 nucleotides are TGTGCCAGCAGCGTAGGGGGAGATACGCAGTATTTT. J is TRBJ2-3 and V is TRBV9; D is uncertain. Germline-derived CDR1 and CDR2 are SGDLS and YYNGEE. CDR3 size: 12 residues. The V end was cut by 0 bases, the J end by 5 bases, with 4 bases between.

The chain uses TRBV7-2 and TRBJ2-7; no reliable D call. The V gene's germline CDR1 is SGHTA and CDR2 FQGNSA. The CDR3 contains 14 residues. Trimming shortened V by 3 bases and J by 2 bases, and 11 bases separated the two germline ends. In DNA, the CDR3 is TGTGCCAGCAGCTTTTATGGCGTTCCCTACGAGCAGTACTTC. This gives the protein CASSFYGVPYEQYF.

The chain employs TRBV6-6 and TRBJ2-5, with 10 bases matching TRBD2. Germline trimming cut 6 bases from V and 2 bases from J; bases unmatched to any gene: 3. CDR3 size: 14 residues. Germline V gene lookup returns CDR1 MNHNY and CDR2 SVGAGI (reference sequence). Here the CDR3 reads CASRPTSGQETQYF. The CDR3 bases are TGTGCCAGCAGGCCGACTAGCGGGCAAGAGACCCAGTACTTC.

V usage is TRBV11-3 and J usage is TRBJ2-7, with 12 bases fitting TRBD2. J lost 3 bases, V lost 5 bases, and 8 bases had no gene match. The CDR3 has 16 residues. CDR1 and CDR2 from the germline V gene are SGHNT and YENEEA. The CDR3 protein is CASSPGTSGYIYEQYF. The CDR3 nucleotides read TGTGCCAGCAGCCCCGGGACTAGCGGGTATATCTACGAGCAGTACTTC.

The chain couples TRBV29-1 to TRBJ2-7; possible D gene TRBD1, 5 bases. V was shortened by 4 bases and J by 2 bases, with 9 bases between the two germline ends. CDR1 is SQVTM and CDR2 is ANQGSEA in the germline V gene. The CDR3 is 12 residues long. CDR3 in amino acids: CSVGQGTYEQYF. Written as DNA, the CDR3 is TGCAGCGTTGGCCAGGGAACCTACGAGCAGTACTTC.

The chain is built from TRBV5-4 and TRBJ2-3, with a tentative D call TRBD2 (6 bases). CDR1 SGHNT and CDR2 YYREEE come from the germline V gene (reference sequence). Trimming took off 5 bases at V and 2 bases at J, with 21 bases between the two ends. The CDR3 is 17 residues long. CDR3 protein: CASSLAGGLLFTDTQYF. The CDR3, as DNA: TGTGCCAGCAGTCTGGCTGGGGGACTCCTCTTCACAGATACGCAGTATTTT. The whole variable domain, remainder taken from reference TRBV5-4 and TRBJ2-3, is ETGVTQSPTHLIKTRGQQVTLRCSSQSGHNTVSWYQQALGQGPQFIFQYYREEENGRGNFPPRFSGLQFPNYSSELNVNALELDDSALYLCASSLAGGLLFTDTQYFGPGTRLTVL.

This clonotype came up a few times. CDR3 in amino acids: CASSVSGGSSYEQYF. The CDR3 bases are TGTGCCAGCAGCGTATCGGGTGGGAGTTCCTACGAGCAGTACTTC. J is TRBJ2-7 and V is TRBV9, with D perhaps matching TRBD2 (5 bases). Trimming pared 1 base from V and 1 base from J, leaving 12 bases between. Germline V gene sequence: CDR1 SGDLS, CDR2 YYNGEE. The CDR3 loop spans 15 amino acids.

This clonotype has more than one count but fewer than ten. This rearrangement joins TRBV5-6 to TRBJ2-5; 8 nucleotides agree with TRBD2. V trimming: 0 bases; J trimming: 2 bases; junction bases outside the gene matches: 9. The V gene's germline CDR1 is SGHDT and CDR2 YYEEEE. This CDR3 region has 17 residues. The chain's CDR3 is CASSLASGGPFQETQYF. CDR3 coding DNA: TGTGCCAGCAGCTTGGCCTCGGGAGGGCCGTTTCAAGAGACCCAGTACTTC.

This clonotype was counted only a few times. The chain joins TRBV15 to TRBJ1-6; TRBD1 might be the D (6 bases). The germline V gene encodes CDR1 LNHNV and CDR2 YYDKDF (reference sequence). The CDR3 consists of 13 residues. Trimming removed 6 bases from V and 10 bases from J, with 13 bases in between. The CDR3 DNA reads TGTGCCACCAGTGTTGAGGGGGTCTCACCCCTCCACTTT. It translates to CATSVEGVSPLHF.